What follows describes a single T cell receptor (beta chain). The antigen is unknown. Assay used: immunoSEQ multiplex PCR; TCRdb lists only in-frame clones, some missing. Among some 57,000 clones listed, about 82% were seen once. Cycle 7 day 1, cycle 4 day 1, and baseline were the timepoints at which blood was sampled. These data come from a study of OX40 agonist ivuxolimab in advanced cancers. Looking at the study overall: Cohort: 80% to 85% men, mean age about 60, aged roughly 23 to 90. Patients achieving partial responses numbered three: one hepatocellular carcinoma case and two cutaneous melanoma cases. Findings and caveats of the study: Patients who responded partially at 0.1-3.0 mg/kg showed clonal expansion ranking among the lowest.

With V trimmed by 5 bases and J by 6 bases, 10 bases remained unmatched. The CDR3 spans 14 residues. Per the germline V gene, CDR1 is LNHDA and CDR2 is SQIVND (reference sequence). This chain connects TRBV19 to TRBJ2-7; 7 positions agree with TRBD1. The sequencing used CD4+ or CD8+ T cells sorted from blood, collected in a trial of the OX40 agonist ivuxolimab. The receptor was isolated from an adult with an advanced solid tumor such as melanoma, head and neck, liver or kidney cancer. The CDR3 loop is CASSLFDRDGEQYF. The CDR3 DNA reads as TGTGCCAGTAGTTTGTTCGACAGGGACGGCGAGCAGTACTTC.